This TCR beta chain was found in a study of shared clonotypes between healthy human individuals. The table came from immunoSEQ multiplex PCR; TCRdb's copy has only in-frame clones and leaves some out. The sample lists over a million clones, approximately 68% occurring once. This clone occurred once. The target antigen is unknown. Overall study findings and caveats: Only blood samples were collected, and tissue repertoires likely differ.

Germline V gene data show CDR1 as SGHAT and CDR2 as FQNNGV. V was clipped by 6 bases and J by 9 bases; unmatched bases: 8. CDR3 size: 13 residues. The V call is TRBV11-2, the J call TRBJ2-1; 7 bases align to TRBD2. This receptor was taken from a man aged 18 to 30 in good health. What was sequenced was memory CD4+ T cells sorted from blood. The subset was: CD45RA-negative fraction. This chain's CDR3 is CASSYGRELEQFF. In DNA form, the CDR3 reads TGTGCCAGCAGTTATGGGCGGGAGCTTGAGCAGTTCTTC.